The present entry profiles one TCR beta chain with its context. The target antigen is unknown. The sequenced template was cDNA made from the entire isolated RNA. Data came from immunoSEQ multiplex PCR; TCRdb stores just in-frame clones and leaves some out. The table shows around 290,000 clones, with about 7.8% occurring only once. The source of the sample is a study of beta chain features in type 1 diabetes. The CDR3 is made up of 16 amino acids. Germline V CDR1 and CDR2: LGHNA, YSLEER. The V end lost 1 base, the J end lost 0 bases, and 10 bases lay between the germline ends. Study-wide results and caveats: Compared with healthy donors, patients appeared to share more similar naive, central memory and regulatory TCRB repertoires.

V is TRBV4-3 and J is TRBJ1-5, with D uncertain. The TCR was taken from a woman younger than 35 in good health. The specimen sequenced was central memory CD4+ T cells from blood. CDR3 in amino acids: CASSQAVGNSNQPQHF. The CDR3 DNA reads as TGCGCCAGCAGCCAAGCAGTAGGTAATAGCAATCAGCCCCAGCATTTT.